Each of the 13 T cell receptor beta chains below was sequenced from the same sample in a study of blood T cell repertoires in COVID-19. Only in-frame clones appear in the TCRdb table, and some are missing; sequencing was by immunoSEQ multiplex PCR. The sample includes roughly 60,000 clones, about four fifths of them seen just once. Sequenced material: peripheral blood. All receptors come from a man aged 80 or over with COVID-19, enrolled during active disease.

The chain couples TRBV18 to TRBJ2-1; a weak D match, TRBD1 (5 bases). The germline V and J ends were trimmed by 0 bases and 6 bases, with 18 bases remaining between them. From germline, CDR1 is KGHSH and CDR2 LQKENI. This CDR3 has 17 amino acids. CDR3 sequence: CASSPPGRVGTLNEQFF. CDR3 nucleotide sequence: TGTGCCAGCTCACCACCCGGCAGGGTTGGAACCCTCAATGAGCAGTTCTTC.

This clone was found a few times. Written as DNA, the CDR3 is TGTGCCAGCAGGGAGGACAGAGACTATGGCTACACCTTC. It encodes CASREDRDYGYTF. This sequence joins TRBV6-5 and TRBJ1-2; perhaps TRBD1 as D (6 bases). The CDR3 runs 13 residues. Germline CDR1 is MNHEY and CDR2 is SVGAGI. V dropped 6 bases and J dropped 3 bases, with 11 bases sitting between them.

The V call is TRBV6-5, the J call TRBJ2-1, with D unresolved. This CDR3 contains 12 residues. Trimming cost V 11 bases and J 3 bases, with 11 bases left between them. CDR1 is MNHEY and CDR2 is SVGAGI in the germline V gene. The CDR3, as DNA: TGTGCCTCCTGGGCCCGCTACAATGAGCAGTTCTTC. Its protein is CASWARYNEQFF.

CDR3 region: CASTFKPGTGSYGYTF. CDR3 nucleotides: TGTGCCAGCACCTTTAAACCCGGGACAGGGTCCTATGGCTACACCTTC. The chain joins TRBV5-5 to TRBJ1-2, with 9 bases fitting TRBD1. CDR3 length: 16 amino acids. CDR1 is SGHKS and CDR2 is YYEKEE in the germline V gene (reference sequence). V was pared by 6 bases and J by 4 bases, with 13 bases of the junction left unmatched.

This chain uses TRBV5-1 with TRBJ2-5, with D possibly matching TRBD1 (6 bases). Between the trimmed V and J ends, which lost 4 bases and 0 bases, there was a span of 7 bases. The germline CDR1 and CDR2 sequences are SGHRS and YFSETQ. This CDR3 is 13 amino acids long. The CDR3 DNA follows: TGCGCCAGCAGCAGGGACAACCAAGAGACCCAGTACTTC. Its translation: CASSRDNQETQYF.

The V and J genes are TRBV27 and TRBJ1-4; unclear D gene. The CDR3 sequence is 13 residues long. Trimming left V 3 bases short and J 5 bases short, with 7 bases between. Germline V lookup: CDR1 MNHEY, CDR2 SMNVEV (reference sequence). The CDR3 here is CASSFGRNEKLFF. The CDR3 nucleotides are TGTGCCAGCAGTTTTGGGAGGAATGAAAAACTGTTTTTT.

The rearrangement joins TRBV18 to TRBJ1-5; 8 nucleotides agree with TRBD1. CDR1 and CDR2 from the germline V gene are KGHSH and LQKENI. The V and J ends lost 8 bases and 0 bases, in that order; junction bases with no gene match: 15. There are 18 residues in the CDR3. CDR3 region: CASTQGGRGLGSNQPQHF. The DNA of the CDR3 is TGTGCCAGCACTCAAGGCGGCAGGGGGCTGGGTAGCAATCAGCCCCAGCATTTT.

The V and J genes are TRBV5-1 and TRBJ1-1, with D unclear. Trimming stripped 3 bases from V and 1 base from J, with 13 bases between. CDR3 length: 15 amino acids. CDR1 SGHRS and CDR2 YFSETQ come from the germline V gene. CDR3 nucleotide sequence: TGCGCCAGCAGCTCACCACTGGCAGGGAACACTGAAGCTTTCTTT. It codes for CASSSPLAGNTEAFF. The full variable domain, rest sourced from reference TRBV5-1 and TRBJ1-1, is KAGVTQTPRYLIKTRGQQVTLSCSPISGHRSVSWYQQTPGQGLQFLFEYFSETQRNKGNFPGRFSGRQFSNSRSEMNVSTLELGDSALYLCASSSPLAGNTEAFFGQGTRLTVV.

The genes are TRBV18 and TRBJ1-6; no firm D call. The V and J ends lost 3 bases and 3 bases respectively, with 9 bases between them. Germline loops: CDR1 KGHSH, CDR2 LQKENI. CDR3 length equals 15 residues. For the CDR3, the DNA is TGTGCCAGCTCACCCCTAGACGGCTATAATTCACCCCTCCACTTT. Its translation: CASSPLDGYNSPLHF.

V is TRBV10-1 and J is TRBJ1-6, with 11 nucleotides matching TRBD1. With V trimmed by 11 bases and J by 0 bases, 15 bases remained unmatched. Germline V gives CDR1 WNHNN, CDR2 SYGVQD (reference sequence). The CDR3 totals 19 residues. The CDR3 DNA is TGCGCCGGCTCTCGGAGGACAGGGGGCAACTACTCCTATAATTCACCCCTCCACTTT. Its protein product is CAGSRRTGGNYSYNSPLHF.

This sequence joins TRBV28 and TRBJ1-1, with D possibly TRBD1 on 6 matching bases. Trimming cost V 5 bases and J 0 bases, with 10 bases left between them. Germline assignment: CDR1 MDHEN and CDR2 SYDVKM. This CDR3 is built from 14 residues. CDR3 DNA: TGTGCCAGCAGTCCGGGACACCTGAACACTGAAGCTTTCTTT. This encodes CASSPGHLNTEAFF. The full variable domain, its missing parts supplied by reference TRBV28 and TRBJ1-1, is DVKVTQSSRYLVKRTGEKVFLECVQDMDHENMFWYRQDPGLGLRLIYFSYDVKMKEKGDIPEGYSVSREKKERFSLILESASTNQTSMYLCASSPGHLNTEAFFGQGTRLTVV.

Only a few counts were recorded for this clone. The chain has TRBV6-5 and TRBJ2-7, with unresolved D. CDR1 and CDR2 from the germline V gene are MNHEY and SVGAGI. V was pared by 0 bases and J by 3 bases, with 12 bases between. This CDR3 is built from 15 residues. The DNA of the CDR3 is TGTGCCAGCAGTTACTCATACGGAGCCCACTACGAGCAGTACGTC. As protein: CASSYSYGAHYEQYV.

The count of this clone is one. The junction differs from germline at one of its ends, possibly a read error. The rearrangement uses TRBV18 and TRBJ2-3, with 14 bases aligning to TRBD2. The CDR3 covers 13 residues. The germline V gene encodes CDR1 KGHSH and CDR2 LQKENI. The CDR3 region has the DNA TGTGCCAGCTCACCACCGGGACTAGCGGGAGAGGATTTT. It translates to CASSPPGLAGEDF.